This T cell receptor (beta chain) was identified in a study of control samples from healthy donors and cancer patients. Germline-derived CDR1 and CDR2 are SGHAT and FQDESV (reference sequence). The J segment lost 3 bases and the V segment lost 2 bases, leaving 1 base of the junction unmatched. The CDR3 loop spans 14 amino acids. Profiled with immunoSEQ multiplex PCR; TCRdb holds only in-frame clones, not every one. Of some 120,000 clones in the sample, over 90% are singletons; the top ten hold approximately 2.5%. This clone showed up just a few times. The receptor was derived from a young man in good health. The sample comprised blood. The chain employs TRBV11-1 and TRBJ2-7; 10 nucleotides line up with TRBD1. CDR3 sequence (DNA): TGTGCCAGCAGCTTATGGGACAGGGGCTACGAGCAGTACTTC. Amino acids: CASSLWDRGYEQYF.